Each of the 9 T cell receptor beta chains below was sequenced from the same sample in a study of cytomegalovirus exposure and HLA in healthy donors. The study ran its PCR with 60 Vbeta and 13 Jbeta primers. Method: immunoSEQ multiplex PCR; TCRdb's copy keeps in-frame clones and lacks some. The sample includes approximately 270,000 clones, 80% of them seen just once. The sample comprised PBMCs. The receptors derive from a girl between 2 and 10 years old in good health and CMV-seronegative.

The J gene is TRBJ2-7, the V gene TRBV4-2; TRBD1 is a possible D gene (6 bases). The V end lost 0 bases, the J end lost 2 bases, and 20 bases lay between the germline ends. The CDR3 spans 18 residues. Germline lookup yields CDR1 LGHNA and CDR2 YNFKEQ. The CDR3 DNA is TGTGCCAGCAGCCAAGATAAACCGACAGGAGCCTTAACCTACGAGCAGTACTTC. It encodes CASSQDKPTGALTYEQYF.

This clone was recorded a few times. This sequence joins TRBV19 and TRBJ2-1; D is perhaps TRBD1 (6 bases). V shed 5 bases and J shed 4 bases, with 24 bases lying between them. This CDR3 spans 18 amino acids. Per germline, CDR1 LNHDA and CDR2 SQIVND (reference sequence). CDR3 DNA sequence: TGTGCCAGTAGTTCACAGGGTCTAGGGTGGGCCGGGTACAATGAGCAGTTCTTC. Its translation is CASSSQGLGWAGYNEQFF.

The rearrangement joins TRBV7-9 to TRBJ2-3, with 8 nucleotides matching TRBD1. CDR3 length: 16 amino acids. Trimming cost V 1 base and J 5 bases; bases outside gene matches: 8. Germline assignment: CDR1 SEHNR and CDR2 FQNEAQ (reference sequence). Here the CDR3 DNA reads TGTGCCAGCAGCTTAGTTCGCGGACAGGGTTTAGATACGCAGTATTTT. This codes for CASSLVRGQGLDTQYF.

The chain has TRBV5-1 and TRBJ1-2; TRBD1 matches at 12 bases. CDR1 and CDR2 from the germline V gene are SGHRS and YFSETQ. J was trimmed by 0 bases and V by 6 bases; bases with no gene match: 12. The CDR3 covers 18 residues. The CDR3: CASTPFMGQGATNYGYTF. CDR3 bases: TGCGCCAGCACCCCGTTTATGGGACAGGGGGCGACTAACTATGGCTACACCTTC.

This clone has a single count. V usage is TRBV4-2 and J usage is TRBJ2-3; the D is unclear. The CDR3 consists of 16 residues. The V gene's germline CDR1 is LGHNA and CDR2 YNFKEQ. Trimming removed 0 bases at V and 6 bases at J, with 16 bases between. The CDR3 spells CASSQDRLGTEDTQYF. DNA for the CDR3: TGTGCCAGCAGCCAAGATCGTCTGGGCACAGAGGATACGCAGTATTTT.

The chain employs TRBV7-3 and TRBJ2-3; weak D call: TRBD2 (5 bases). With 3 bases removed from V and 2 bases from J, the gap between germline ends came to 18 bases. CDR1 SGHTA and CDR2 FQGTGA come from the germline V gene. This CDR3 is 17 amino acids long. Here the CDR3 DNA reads TGTGCCAGCAGCTTGTACCCTTCCGGGGAGTACACAGATACGCAGTATTTT. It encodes CASSLYPSGEYTDTQYF.

The CDR3: CASVGQGNEQFF. The CDR3, as DNA: TGTGCCAGCGTGGGACAGGGCAATGAGCAGTTCTTC. This chain links TRBV6-5 with TRBJ2-1; 9 bases align to TRBD1. Losses at the gene ends were 8 bases for V and 6 bases for J; bases not matched to a gene: 2. The CDR3 is made up of 12 amino acids. CDR1 and CDR2 (germline): MNHEY, SVGAGI.

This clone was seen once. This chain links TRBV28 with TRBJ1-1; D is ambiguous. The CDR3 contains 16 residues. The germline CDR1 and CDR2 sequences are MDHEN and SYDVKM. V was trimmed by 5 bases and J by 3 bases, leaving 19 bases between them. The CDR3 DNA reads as TGTGCCAGCAGTAAGAAATGGGCCCTGATCTACACTGAAGCTTTCTTT. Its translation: CASSKKWALIYTEAFF.

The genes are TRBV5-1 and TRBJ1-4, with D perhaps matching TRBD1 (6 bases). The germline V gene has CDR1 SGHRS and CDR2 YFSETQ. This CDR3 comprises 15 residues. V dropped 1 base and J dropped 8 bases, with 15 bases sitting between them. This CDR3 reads CASSLIPAGDEKLFF. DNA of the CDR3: TGCGCCAGCAGCTTGATTCCGGCAGGGGACGAAAAACTGTTTTTT.